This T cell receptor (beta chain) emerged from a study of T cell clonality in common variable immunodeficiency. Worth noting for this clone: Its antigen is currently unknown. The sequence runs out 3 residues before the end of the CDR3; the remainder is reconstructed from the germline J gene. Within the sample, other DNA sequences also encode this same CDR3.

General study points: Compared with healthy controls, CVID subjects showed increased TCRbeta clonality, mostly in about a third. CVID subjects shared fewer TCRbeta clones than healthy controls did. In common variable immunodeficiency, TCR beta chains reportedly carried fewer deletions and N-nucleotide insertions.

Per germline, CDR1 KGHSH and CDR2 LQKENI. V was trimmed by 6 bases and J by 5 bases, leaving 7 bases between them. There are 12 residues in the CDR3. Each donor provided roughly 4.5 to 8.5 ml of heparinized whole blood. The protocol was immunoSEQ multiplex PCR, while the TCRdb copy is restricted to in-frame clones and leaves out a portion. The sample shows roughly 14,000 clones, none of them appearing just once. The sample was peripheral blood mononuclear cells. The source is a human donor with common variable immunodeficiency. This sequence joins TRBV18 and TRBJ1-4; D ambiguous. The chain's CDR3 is CASSSKNEKLFF. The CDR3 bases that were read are TGTGCCAGCTCTTCCAAAAATGAAAAA.